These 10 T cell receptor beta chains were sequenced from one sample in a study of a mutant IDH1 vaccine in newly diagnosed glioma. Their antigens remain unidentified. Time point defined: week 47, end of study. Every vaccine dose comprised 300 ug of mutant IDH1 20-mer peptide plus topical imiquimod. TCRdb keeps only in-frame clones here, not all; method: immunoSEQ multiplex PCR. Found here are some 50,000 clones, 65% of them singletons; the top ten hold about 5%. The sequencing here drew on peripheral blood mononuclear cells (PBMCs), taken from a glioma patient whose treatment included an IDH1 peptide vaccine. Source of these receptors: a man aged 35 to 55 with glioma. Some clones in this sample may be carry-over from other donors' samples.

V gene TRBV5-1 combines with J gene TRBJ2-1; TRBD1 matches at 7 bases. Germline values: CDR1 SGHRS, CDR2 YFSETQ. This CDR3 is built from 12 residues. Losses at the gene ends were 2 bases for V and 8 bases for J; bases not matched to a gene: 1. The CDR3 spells CASSFDRDEQFF. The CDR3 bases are TGCGCCAGCAGCTTTGACAGGGATGAGCAGTTCTTC.

DNA of the CDR3: TGTGCCAGCTCACCAAGCCAGCCAGATACGCAGTATTTT. It translates to CASSPSQPDTQYF. The V gene is TRBV18, the J gene TRBJ2-3; D ambiguous. This CDR3 has 13 residues. Germline CDR1 and CDR2: KGHSH and LQKENI. Trimming took 2 bases from V and 4 from J, leaving 7 bases between them.

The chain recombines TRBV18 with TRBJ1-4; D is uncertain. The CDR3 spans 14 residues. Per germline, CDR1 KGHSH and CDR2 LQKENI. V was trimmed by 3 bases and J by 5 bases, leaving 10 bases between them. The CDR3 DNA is TGTGCCAGCTCACCCCCGGGGAAGAATGAAAAACTGTTTTTT. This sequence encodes CASSPPGKNEKLFF.

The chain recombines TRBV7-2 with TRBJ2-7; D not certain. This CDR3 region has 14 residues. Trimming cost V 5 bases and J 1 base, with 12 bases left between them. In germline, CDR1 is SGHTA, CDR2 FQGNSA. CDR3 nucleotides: TGTGCCAGCAGCCATTATGGACCGTCCTACGAGCAGTACTTC. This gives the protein CASSHYGPSYEQYF. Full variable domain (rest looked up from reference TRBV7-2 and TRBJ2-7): GAGVSQSPSNKVTEKGKDVELRCDPISGHTALYWYRQSLGQGLEFLIYFQGNSAPDKSGLPSDRFSAERTGGSVSTLTIQRTQQEDSAVYLCASSHYGPSYEQYFGPGTRLTVT.

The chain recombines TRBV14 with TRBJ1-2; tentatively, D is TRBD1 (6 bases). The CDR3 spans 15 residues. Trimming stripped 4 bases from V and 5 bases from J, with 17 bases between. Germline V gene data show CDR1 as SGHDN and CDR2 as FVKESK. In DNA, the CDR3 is TGTGCCAGCAGCCGAGGAAGGGGGTCCCCTTATGGCTACACCTTC. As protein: CASSRGRGSPYGYTF.

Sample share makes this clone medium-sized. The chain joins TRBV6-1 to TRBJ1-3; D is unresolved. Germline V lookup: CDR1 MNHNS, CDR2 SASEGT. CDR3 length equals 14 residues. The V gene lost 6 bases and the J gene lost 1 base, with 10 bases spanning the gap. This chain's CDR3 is CASRGQESGNTIYF. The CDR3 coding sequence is TGTGCCAGCAGGGGCCAGGAATCTGGAAACACCATATATTTT.

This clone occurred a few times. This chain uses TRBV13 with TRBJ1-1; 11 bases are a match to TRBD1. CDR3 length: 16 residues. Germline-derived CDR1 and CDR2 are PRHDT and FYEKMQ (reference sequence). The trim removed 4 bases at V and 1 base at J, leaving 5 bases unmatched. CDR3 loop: CASSWGTGGPNTEAFF. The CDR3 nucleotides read TGTGCCAGCAGCTGGGGGACAGGGGGGCCGAACACTGAAGCTTTCTTT.

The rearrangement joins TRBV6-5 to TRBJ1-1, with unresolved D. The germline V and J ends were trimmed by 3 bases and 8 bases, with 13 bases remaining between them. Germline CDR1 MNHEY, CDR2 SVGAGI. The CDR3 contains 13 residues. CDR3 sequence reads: CASSYSTQVEAFF. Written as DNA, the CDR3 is TGTGCCAGCAGTTATTCGACCCAGGTCGAAGCTTTCTTT.

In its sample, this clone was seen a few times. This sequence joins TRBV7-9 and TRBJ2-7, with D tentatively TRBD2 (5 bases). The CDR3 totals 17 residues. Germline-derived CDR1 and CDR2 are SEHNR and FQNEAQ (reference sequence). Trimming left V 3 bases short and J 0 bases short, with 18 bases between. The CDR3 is CASSLPRFGESSYEQYF. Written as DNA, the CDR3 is TGTGCCAGCAGCTTGCCCCGATTCGGGGAGAGCTCCTACGAGCAGTACTTC. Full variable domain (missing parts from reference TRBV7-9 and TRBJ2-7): DTGVSQNPRHKITKRGQNVTFRCDPISEHNRLYWYRQTLGQGPEFLTYFQNEAQLEKSRLLSDRFSAERPKGSFSTLEIQRTEQGDSAMYLCASSLPRFGESSYEQYFGPGTRLTVT.

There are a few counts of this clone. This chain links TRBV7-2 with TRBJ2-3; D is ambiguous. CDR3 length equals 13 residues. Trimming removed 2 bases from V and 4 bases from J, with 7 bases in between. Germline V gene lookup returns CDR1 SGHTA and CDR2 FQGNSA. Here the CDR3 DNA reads TGTGCCAGCAGCTTAAGGAGACCAGATACGCAGTATTTT. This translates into CASSLRRPDTQYF.